This T cell receptor (beta chain) is from a study of cytomegalovirus exposure and HLA in healthy donors. The study, taken as a whole, reports: There were fewer than 200 TCR beta chains listed as cytomegalovirus-associated.

Amplification used 60 Vbeta primers and 13 Jbeta primers. Here immunoSEQ multiplex PCR was the method, and the copy in TCRdb shows in-frame clones only, minus some. Its table lists some 34,000 clones. Concerning this clone: Its antigen is currently unknown.

Germline assignment: CDR1 SGHNT and CDR2 YYREEE (reference sequence). The length of the CDR3 is 12 residues. Trimming stripped 2 bases from V and 5 bases from J, with 6 bases between. The sequence came from a man aged 35-49 years in good health and CMV-seronegative. The chain employs TRBV5-4 and TRBJ2-3; D is unresolved. The sequenced sample was PBMCs. CDR3 sequence reads: CASSFPRDTQYF. In DNA, the CDR3 is TGTGCCAGCAGCTTTCCTCGAGATACGCAGTATTTT.